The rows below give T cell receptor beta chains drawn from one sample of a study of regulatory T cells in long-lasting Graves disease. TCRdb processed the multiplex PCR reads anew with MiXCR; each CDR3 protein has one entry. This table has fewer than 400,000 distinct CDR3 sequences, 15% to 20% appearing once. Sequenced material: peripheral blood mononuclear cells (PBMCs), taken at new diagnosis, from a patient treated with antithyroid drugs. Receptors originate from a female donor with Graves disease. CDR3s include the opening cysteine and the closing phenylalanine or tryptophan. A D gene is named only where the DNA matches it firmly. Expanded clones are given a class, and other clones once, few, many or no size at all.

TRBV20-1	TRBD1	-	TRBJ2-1	CSARDGVEGAGYEQFF	TGCAGTGCTAGAGATGGGGTCGAGGGGGCGGGTTACGAGCAGTTCTTC
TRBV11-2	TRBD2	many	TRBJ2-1	CASSPNPASGSLHEQFF	TGTGCCAGCAGCCCCAACCCGGCTAGCGGGAGCTTGCATGAGCAGTTCTTC
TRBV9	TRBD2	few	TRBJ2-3	CASSVDGGRVTDTQYF	TGTGCCAGCAGCGTAGATGGCGGGAGGGTCACAGATACGCAGTATTTT
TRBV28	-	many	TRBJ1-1	CASSLESTTEAFF	TGTGCCAGCAGTTTGGAAAGTACCACTGAAGCTTTCTTT
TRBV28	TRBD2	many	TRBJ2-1	CASTSGSMSEQFF	TGTGCCAGCACGAGCGGGAGCATGAGTGAGCAGTTCTTC
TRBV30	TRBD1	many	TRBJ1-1	CAWSATDRGRTEAFF	TGTGCCTGGAGTGCTACGGACAGGGGGAGAACTGAAGCTTTCTTT
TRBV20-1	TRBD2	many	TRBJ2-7	CSARDPLAGLIDEQYF	TGCAGTGCTAGAGACCCACTAGCGGGATTGATCGACGAGCAGTACTTC
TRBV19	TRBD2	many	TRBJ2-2	CASSKSGRLTGELFF	TGTGCCAGTAGTAAGAGCGGGAGATTAACCGGGGAGCTGTTTTTT
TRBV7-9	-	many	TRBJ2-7	CASSLGGKDEQYF	TGTGCCAGCAGCTTAGGGGGGAAGGACGAGCAGTACTTC
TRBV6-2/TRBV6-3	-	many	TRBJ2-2	CASSYSRGGIGELFF	TGTGCCAGCAGTTACTCTCGAGGGGGGATCGGGGAGCTGTTTTTT
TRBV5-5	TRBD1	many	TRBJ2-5	CASSRLGTGDMETQYF	TGCGCCAGCAGCAGGTTGGGGACAGGGGATATGGAGACCCAGTACTTC
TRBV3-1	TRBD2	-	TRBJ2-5	CASGLAGRHQETQYF	TGCGCCAGCGGACTAGCGGGGCGACACCAAGAGACCCAGTACTTC
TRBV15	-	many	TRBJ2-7	CATSREGGGFYEQYF	TGTGCCACCAGCAGAGAGGGAGGGGGGTTTTACGAGCAGTACTTC
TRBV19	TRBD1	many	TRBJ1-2	CASSIIWTGGNYGYTF	TGTGCCAGTAGTATTATTTGGACAGGGGGGAACTATGGCTACACCTTC
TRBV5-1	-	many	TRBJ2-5	CASSRRGGQGQETQYF	TGCGCCAGCAGCCGTCGGGGCGGTCAGGGTCAAGAGACCCAGTACTTC
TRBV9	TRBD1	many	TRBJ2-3	CASSGFLGGDTDTQYF	TGTGCCAGCAGCGGTTTCTTAGGGGGCGACACAGATACGCAGTATTTT
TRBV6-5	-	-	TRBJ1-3	CASSYGTSSGNTIYF	TGTGCCAGCAGTTACGGGACAAGCTCTGGAAACACCATATATTTT
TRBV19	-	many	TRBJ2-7	CASSIGRYSYEQYF	TGTGCCAGTAGTATTGGCCGCTACTCCTACGAGCAGTACTTC
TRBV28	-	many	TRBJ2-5	CASSRNTELTQYF	TGTGCCAGCAGTCGAAACACGGAGTTAACCCAGTACTTC
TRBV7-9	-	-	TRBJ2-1	CASSTPGLARAGEQFF	TGTGCCAGCTCTACCCCCGGGCTAGCCCGGGCGGGTGAGCAGTTCTTC
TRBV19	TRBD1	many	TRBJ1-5	CASIQDRGLIQPQHF	TGTGCCAGTATCCAGGACAGGGGGCTAATTCAGCCCCAGCATTTT
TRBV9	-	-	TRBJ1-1	CASSVVPGRDEAFF	TGTGCCAGCAGCGTAGTCCCGGGGCGGGATGAAGCTTTCTTT
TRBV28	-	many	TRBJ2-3	CASSLFGATGGGSDTQYF	TGTGCCAGCAGTTTATTCGGGGCGACGGGTGGGGGGTCAGATACGCAGTATTTT
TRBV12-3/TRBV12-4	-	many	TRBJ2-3	CASSDVQSTDTQYF	TGTGCCAGCAGTGACGTCCAGAGCACAGATACGCAGTATTTT
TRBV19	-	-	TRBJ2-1	CASRGRTNAYNEQFF	TGTGCCAGTCGGGGTAGAACTAACGCCTACAATGAGCAGTTCTTC
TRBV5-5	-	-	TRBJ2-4	CASSLHGAGEKLAKNIQYF	TGTGCCAGCAGCCTACACGGGGCAGGGGAGAAGCTAGCCAAAAACATTCAGTACTTC
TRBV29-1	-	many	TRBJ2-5	CSGAVGRNQETQYF	TGCAGCGGTGCGGTAGGGCGTAACCAAGAGACCCAGTACTTC
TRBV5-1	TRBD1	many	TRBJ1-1	CASSQRQGSRLF	TGCGCCAGCAGTCAGAGACAGGGATCACGGCTCTTT
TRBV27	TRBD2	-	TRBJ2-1	CASSAPSGRVSYNEQFF	TGTGCCAGCAGTGCCCCTAGCGGGAGAGTCTCCTACAATGAGCAGTTCTTC
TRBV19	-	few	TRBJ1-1	CASSIDKGNTEAFF	TGTGCCAGTAGTATAGACAAGGGGAACACTGAAGCTTTCTTT
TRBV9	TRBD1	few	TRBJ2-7	CASSIGTGVSRLEQYF	TGTGCCAGCAGCATCGGGACAGGAGTATCGCGTCTCGAGCAGTACTTC
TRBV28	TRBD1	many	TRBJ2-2	CASRNDRGQGTGELFF	TGTGCCAGCAGGAACGACAGGGGACAGGGCACCGGGGAGCTGTTTTTT
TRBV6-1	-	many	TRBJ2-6	CASSRWVSGLGANVLTF	TGTGCCAGCTCCCGGTGGGTATCCGGGCTGGGCGCCAACGTCCTGACTTTC
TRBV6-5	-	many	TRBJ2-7	CASSYGTGTLYEQYF	TGTGCCAGCAGTTACGGAACCGGGACTCTGTACGAGCAGTACTTC
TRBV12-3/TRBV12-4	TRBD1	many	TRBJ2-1	CASSGTGVNEQFF	TGTGCCAGCAGTGGGACAGGGGTAAATGAGCAGTTCTTC
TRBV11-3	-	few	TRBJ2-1	CASSLDRGKEFF	TGTGCCAGCAGCTTAGACAGGGGAAAAGAGTTCTTC
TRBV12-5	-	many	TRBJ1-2	CASGPGTVLYGYTF	TGTGCTAGTGGTCCGGGCACCGTGTTATATGGCTACACCTTC
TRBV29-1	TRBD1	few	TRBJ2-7	CSVGDSNYEQYF	TGCAGCGTTGGGGACAGCAACTACGAGCAGTACTTC
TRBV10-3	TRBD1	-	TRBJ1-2	CAISGVWTGGGGYTF	TGTGCCATCAGTGGCGTGTGGACAGGGGGCGGTGGCTACACCTTC
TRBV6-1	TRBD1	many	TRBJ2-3	CASSQGVLTDTQYF	TGTGCCAGCAGCCAGGGGGTCCTCACAGATACGCAGTATTTT
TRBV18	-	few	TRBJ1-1	CASSPRGQGRKGEAFF	TGTGCCAGCTCACCCCGAGGCCAGGGTAGGAAAGGTGAAGCTTTCTTT
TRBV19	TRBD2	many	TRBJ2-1	CASSPPTSESYNEQFF	TGTGCCAGTAGTCCGCCGACTAGCGAATCCTACAATGAGCAGTTCTTC
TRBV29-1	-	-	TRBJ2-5	CSAGKETQYF	TGCAGCGCCGGAAAAGAGACCCAGTACTTC
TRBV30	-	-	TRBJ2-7	CAWSVVQGVEQYF	TGTGCCTGGAGTGTAGTCCAGGGAGTCGAGCAGTACTTC
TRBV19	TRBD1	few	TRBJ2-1	CASSRGPPRPGQGRNEQFF	TGTGCCAGTAGTCGAGGGCCGCCCCGTCCGGGACAGGGCCGCAATGAGCAGTTCTTC
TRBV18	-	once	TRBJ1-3	CASSPSGGMSSGNTIYF	TGTGCCAGCTCACCTTCGGGAGGGATGAGCTCTGGAAACACCATATATTTT
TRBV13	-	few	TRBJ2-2	CASSLEVTGELFF	TGTGCCAGCAGCTTAGAGGTAACCGGGGAGCTGTTTTTT
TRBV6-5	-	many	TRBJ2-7	CASSSTHEQYF	TGTGCCAGCAGTTCTACGCATGAGCAGTACTTC
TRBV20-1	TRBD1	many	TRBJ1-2	CSAVPGQGDYGYTF	TGCAGTGCTGTCCCGGGACAGGGGGACTATGGCTACACCTTC
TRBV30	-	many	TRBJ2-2	CAWSVRSAPSRFTGELFF	TGTGCCTGGAGTGTACGTAGCGCACCCAGTCGATTCACCGGGGAGCTGTTTTTT
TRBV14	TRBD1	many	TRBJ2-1	CASSHYRGYEQFF	TGTGCCAGCAGCCATTACAGGGGTTATGAGCAGTTCTTC
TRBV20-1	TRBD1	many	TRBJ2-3	CSAAPVDRAFADTQYF	TGCAGTGCTGCCCCGGTGGACAGGGCGTTCGCAGATACGCAGTATTTT
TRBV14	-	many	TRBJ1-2	CASSQTVHGYTF	TGTGCCAGCAGCCAAACTGTCCATGGCTACACCTTC
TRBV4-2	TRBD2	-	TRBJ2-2	CASSQAPGLAGAGELFF	TGTGCCAGCAGCCAAGCCCCCGGACTAGCGGGAGCCGGGGAGCTGTTTTTT
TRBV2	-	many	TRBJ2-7	CASGRKGDREQYF	TGTGCCAGCGGGCGGAAAGGGGATCGGGAGCAGTACTTC